Following are 14 T cell receptor beta chains from one sample sequenced in a study of CD4 T cells in relation to SARS-CoV-2 and coronaviruses. The unexposed donors gave CD4+ T cells in about 2011-2018, prior to COVID-19. Isolation of CD4+ T cells took place after roughly nine days in culture. Profiled with immunoSEQ multiplex PCR; TCRdb holds only in-frame clones, not every one. The sample consists of around 25,000 clones, 76% of them appearing once. Their antigens are not known. The sequencing sample was made of CD4+ T cells from PBMCs, cultured in vitro. These receptors all stem from a human donor in good health.

In DNA, the CDR3 is TGCGCCAGCAGCCCCCCGACCGGGGTTGTCGAGACCCAGTACTTC. Protein product: CASSPPTGVVETQYF. The chain is built from TRBV5-1 and TRBJ2-5, with D perhaps TRBD2 (5 bases). This CDR3 spans 15 amino acids. CDR1 and CDR2 (germline): SGHRS, YFSETQ. Trimming pared 4 bases from V and 5 bases from J, leaving 18 bases between.

This chain joins TRBV5-1 and TRBJ2-3; D ambiguous. Trimming took off 0 bases at V and 5 bases at J, with 7 bases between the two ends. CDR1 SGHRS and CDR2 YFSETQ come from the germline V gene. The CDR3 contains 13 residues. CDR3 region: CASSLAYQDTQYF. The CDR3 DNA reads as TGCGCCAGCAGCTTGGCCTATCAAGATACGCAGTATTTT.

This chain connects TRBV5-4 to TRBJ2-6; possibly TRBD2 for D (6 bases). Trimming shortened V by 4 bases and J by 3 bases, and 20 bases separated the two germline ends. The CDR3 sequence is 18 residues long. The germline gives CDR1 SGHNT, CDR2 YYREEE (reference sequence). The DNA of the CDR3 is TGTGCCAGCAGCCTAGGAGGGGCGGGGAGAGGTGGGGCCAACGTCCTGACTTTC. Protein sequence: CASSLGGAGRGGANVLTF.

The J gene is TRBJ1-3, the V gene TRBV19; D call uncertain. V lost 2 bases and J 1 base, leaving 6 bases between the germline ends. The CDR3 has 14 amino acids. CDR1 LNHDA and CDR2 SQIVND come from the germline V gene (reference sequence). CDR3 nucleotides: TGTGCCAGTAGTATAATGGTGTCTGGAAACACCATATATTTT. Amino acid sequence: CASSIMVSGNTIYF.

V gene TRBV27 combines with J gene TRBJ1-6, with D perhaps TRBD1 (5 bases). The V gene lost 6 bases and the J gene lost 0 bases, with 15 bases spanning the gap. This CDR3 has 17 residues. Germline CDR1 reads MNHEY; CDR2 reads SMNVEV (reference sequence). The CDR3 DNA sequence: TGTGCCAGCAGCTCCGGGGGGTACAGCTCCTATAATTCACCCCTCCACTTT. Translating it yields CASSSGGYSSYNSPLHF.

The rearrangement links TRBV5-1 to TRBJ2-1; D tentatively fits TRBD1 or TRBD2 (5 bases each). CDR3 length equals 16 residues. CDR1 is SGHRS and CDR2 is YFSETQ in the germline V gene. The CDR3 sequence is CAAALELSGTGNEQFF. The CDR3 DNA follows: TGCGCAGCAGCTTTAGAGCTATCCGGGACGGGCAATGAGCAGTTCTTC.

This chain links TRBV5-1 with TRBJ1-5, with a weak D call TRBD1 (5 bases). V lost 4 bases, J lost 5 bases, and 16 bases lay in between. Germline V gene sequence: CDR1 SGHRS, CDR2 YFSETQ. This CDR3 has 15 amino acids. The CDR3 DNA is TGCGCCAGCAGCAGAGGGACGGGACGGGATCAGCCCCAGCATTTT. This codes for CASSRGTGRDQPQHF.

This clone was seen a handful of times. This sequence joins TRBV5-5 and TRBJ1-5; perhaps TRBD1 as D (6 bases). The CDR3 consists of 16 residues. The ends were cut back, 5 bases at V and 2 bases at J, with 17 bases in the middle. Germline V gene sequence: CDR1 SGHKS, CDR2 YYEKEE (reference sequence). In DNA form, the CDR3 reads TGTGCCAGCAGGACGATCCCGGGACACCGCAATCAGCCCCAGCATTTT. This gives the protein CASRTIPGHRNQPQHF.

V usage is TRBV18 and J usage is TRBJ2-7; the D gene is possibly TRBD2 (5 bases). CDR3 length: 15 residues. Between the trimmed V and J ends, which lost 1 base and 3 bases, there was a span of 13 bases. CDR1 is KGHSH, CDR2 LQKENI, per germline. CDR3 residues: CASSPLGGRSYEQYF. The CDR3 DNA follows: TGTGCCAGCTCACCACTCGGAGGACGGAGCTACGAGCAGTACTTC.

The V gene is TRBV3-1 (or the pseudogene TRBV3-2), the J gene TRBJ2-7, with a weak D call TRBD1 (5 bases). CDR3 length: 12 amino acids. Deletions cut 4 bases from V and 3 bases from J, with 7 bases between. Germline values: CDR1 LGHDT, CDR2 YNNKEL (reference sequence). The CDR3 region is CASSPDSYEQYF. The CDR3 coding sequence is TGTGCCAGCAGCCCTGACAGCTACGAGCAGTACTTC.

The V gene is TRBV2, the J gene TRBJ2-7, with D possibly being TRBD1 (5 bases). V lost 7 bases, J lost 1 base, and 14 bases lay in between. The CDR3 sequence is 14 residues long. Germline CDR1 reads SNHLY; CDR2 reads FYNNEI. The CDR3 region is CASNPRVSSYEQYF. CDR3 coding DNA: TGTGCCAGCAATCCCAGGGTTAGTTCCTACGAGCAGTACTTC.

This rearrangement joins TRBV11-3 to TRBJ2-2, with D tentatively TRBD1 (5 bases). CDR3 length equals 15 residues. Germline loops: CDR1 SGHNT, CDR2 YENEEA. V lost 5 bases and J 2 bases, leaving 12 bases between the germline ends. For the CDR3, the DNA is TGTGCCAGCAGCCAACGGACACTTAACACCGGGGAGCTGTTTTTT. The encoded protein is CASSQRTLNTGELFF.

This clone was seen a single time. The chain recombines TRBV5-1 with TRBJ1-1; maybe TRBD1 (5 bases). Per germline, CDR1 SGHRS and CDR2 YFSETQ. The germline V and J ends were trimmed by 2 bases and 1 base, with 9 bases remaining between them. This CDR3 has 14 amino acids. The CDR3 DNA sequence: TGCGCCAGCAGCTTTACCGGGGCGAACACTGAAGCTTTCTTT. This gives the protein CASSFTGANTEAFF.

This rearrangement joins TRBV3-1 (or the pseudogene TRBV3-2) to TRBJ2-3; tentatively, D is TRBD2 (5 bases). The ends were cut back, 1 base at V and 9 bases at J, with 8 bases in the middle. The CDR3 is made up of 12 amino acids. Germline V gene data show CDR1 as LGHDT and CDR2 as YNNKEL (reference sequence). CDR3 residues: CASSQGERTQYF. For the CDR3, the DNA is TGTGCCAGCAGCCAAGGGGAGAGAACGCAGTATTTT.